This paragraph covers one T cell receptor beta chain sequence. The CDR3 runs 14 residues. CDR1 and CDR2 (germline): LGHDT, YNNKEL (reference sequence). The V gene end was trimmed by 8 bases and the J gene end by 4 bases; junction bases not matched to a gene: 6. This specimen comes from a study of blood T cell repertoires in COVID-19. About the study: Samples came from the United States, Italy and Spain, spanning acute and convalescent COVID-19. PBMCs, B-cell-depleted T cells, or T cells were the source of the cDNA or gDNA that made up the material.

Original analysis: Amplification with reference gene primers provided the estimates of nucleated cell counts. The method was immunoSEQ multiplex PCR; TCRdb's version includes in-frame clones alone and lacks a portion of them. The D gene and trimming were derived from the DNA, and the V and J assignments and clone size from that table. The table shows a few hundred thousand clones, with more than 70% occurring only once. Sequenced sample: peripheral blood. The chain employs TRBV3-1 (or the pseudogene TRBV3-2) and TRBJ2-1, with 9 bases fitting TRBD1. This receptor was obtained from a young man who had recovered from COVID-19. For the CDR3, the DNA is TGTGCCAGCGGGGGACAGGGACTATACAATGAGCAGTTCTTC. It yields the protein CASGGQGLYNEQFF.